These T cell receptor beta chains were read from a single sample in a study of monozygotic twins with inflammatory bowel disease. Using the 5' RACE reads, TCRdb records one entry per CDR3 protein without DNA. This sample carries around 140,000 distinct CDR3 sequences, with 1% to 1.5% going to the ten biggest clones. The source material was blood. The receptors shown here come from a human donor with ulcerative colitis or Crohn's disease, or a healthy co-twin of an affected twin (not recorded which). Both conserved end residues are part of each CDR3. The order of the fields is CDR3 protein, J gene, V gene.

CDR3: CASVWPGWDEQFF; J: TRBJ2-1; V: TRBV2
CDR3: CASSFFSGTSTDTQYF; J: TRBJ2-3; V: TRBV6-5
CDR3: CASSLDRPSHQPQHF; J: TRBJ1-5; V: TRBV5-5
CDR3: CASSAEREVYNEQFF; J: TRBJ2-1; V: TRBV5-6
CDR3: CASSFWGNSNQPQHF; J: TRBJ1-5; V: TRBV28
CDR3: CASSNDRGVTGELFF; J: TRBJ2-2; V: TRBV19
CDR3: CASCYPADSNTGELFF; J: TRBJ2-2; V: TRBV6-5
CDR3: CASSQGMPGTATNEKLFF; J: TRBJ1-4; V: TRBV3-1
CDR3: CAISAAGSTQETQYF; J: TRBJ2-5; V: TRBV10-3
CDR3: CSARDGTSGRVWGNEQFF; J: TRBJ2-1; V: TRBV20-1
CDR3: CATSDPTGGYEQYF; J: TRBJ2-7; V: TRBV24-1
CDR3: CSATTGTTPQFEQFF; J: TRBJ2-1; V: TRBV20-1
CDR3: CASSFRDGNYGYTF; J: TRBJ1-2; V: TRBV5-1
CDR3: CASSQDAGSRQSVVGQFF; J: TRBJ2-1; V: TRBV4-2
CDR3: CASSENGAGNQPQHF; J: TRBJ1-5; V: TRBV10-2
CDR3: CASSLAGLAGEETQYF; J: TRBJ2-5; V: TRBV5-1
CDR3: CASSLTGGSYNEQFF; J: TRBJ2-1; V: TRBV7-9
CDR3: CASSTGISAGYGYTF; J: TRBJ1-2; V: TRBV7-2
CDR3: CASAYQGNTGELFF; J: TRBJ2-2; V: TRBV6-1
CDR3: CASSPSGGSYEQYF; J: TRBJ2-7; V: TRBV12-3/TRBV12-4
CDR3: CATSREKGPYEQYF; J: TRBJ2-7; V: TRBV15
CDR3: CASSPHRWTSGQGRENEAFF; J: TRBJ1-1; V: TRBV5-1
CDR3: CSASLDSVSYEQYF; J: TRBJ2-7; V: TRBV20-1
CDR3: CSAREGATGGTREQYF; J: TRBJ2-7; V: TRBV20-1
CDR3: CASRPAVGTYEQYF; J: TRBJ2-7; V: TRBV2
CDR3: CATSGQRPSGANVLTF; J: TRBJ2-6; V: TRBV24-1
CDR3: CSARDKTSGENEQYF; J: TRBJ2-7; V: TRBV20-1
CDR3: CASSPWTSRPPEQYF; J: TRBJ2-7; V: TRBV18
CDR3: CASSLGPGQGNQPQHF; J: TRBJ1-5; V: TRBV5-1
CDR3: CASSILDRGNQPQHF; J: TRBJ1-5; V: TRBV19
CDR3: CASSVEGALGGYTF; J: TRBJ1-2; V: TRBV9
CDR3: CSAVPQEDTQYF; J: TRBJ2-3; V: TRBV20-1
CDR3: CASSTPQLIGNEQFF; J: TRBJ2-1; V: TRBV6-1
CDR3: CASSPRQGPYEQYF; J: TRBJ2-7; V: TRBV7-9
CDR3: CASSLPGWFYNEQFF; J: TRBJ2-1; V: TRBV27
CDR3: CASSFQGNYGYTF; J: TRBJ1-2; V: TRBV5-1
CDR3: CASSFSRDPSYEQYF; J: TRBJ2-7; V: TRBV27
CDR3: CAISEEASASYEQYF; J: TRBJ2-7; V: TRBV10-3
CDR3: CASSFPIAKNIQYF; J: TRBJ2-4; V: TRBV12-3/TRBV12-4
CDR3: CASRGRGPANTGELFF; J: TRBJ2-2; V: TRBV19
CDR3: CASSPLRTGDYGYTF; J: TRBJ1-2; V: TRBV5-1
CDR3: CASSLTPFRANYGYTF; J: TRBJ1-2; V: TRBV5-1
CDR3: CASRGQGGAGELFF; J: TRBJ2-2; V: TRBV6-1
CDR3: CASSLGGTGVAKNIQYF; J: TRBJ2-4; V: TRBV7-8
CDR3: CASRTGTGYWEKLFF; J: TRBJ1-4; V: TRBV28
CDR3: CASRTLAGSYTGELFF; J: TRBJ2-2; V: TRBV6-1
CDR3: CASSLEVSREAFF; J: TRBJ1-1; V: TRBV5-1